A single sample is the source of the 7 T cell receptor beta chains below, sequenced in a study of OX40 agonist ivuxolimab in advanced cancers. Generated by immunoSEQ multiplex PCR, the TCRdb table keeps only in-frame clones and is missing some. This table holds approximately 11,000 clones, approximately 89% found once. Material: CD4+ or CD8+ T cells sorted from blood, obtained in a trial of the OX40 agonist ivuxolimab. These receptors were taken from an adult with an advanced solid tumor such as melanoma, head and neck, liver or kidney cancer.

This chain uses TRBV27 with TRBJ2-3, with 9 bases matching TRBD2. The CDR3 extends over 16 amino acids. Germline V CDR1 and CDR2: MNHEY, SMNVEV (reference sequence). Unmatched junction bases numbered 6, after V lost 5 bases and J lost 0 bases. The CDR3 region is CASSLIAGASTDTQYF. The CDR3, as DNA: TGTGCCAGCAGTCTAATAGCGGGAGCTAGCACAGATACGCAGTATTTT.

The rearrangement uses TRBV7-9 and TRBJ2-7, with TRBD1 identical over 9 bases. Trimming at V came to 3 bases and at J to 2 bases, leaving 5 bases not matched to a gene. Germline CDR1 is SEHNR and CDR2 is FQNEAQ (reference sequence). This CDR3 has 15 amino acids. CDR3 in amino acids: CASSLDRQGAYEQYF. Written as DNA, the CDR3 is TGTGCCAGCAGCTTGGACCGACAGGGGGCCTACGAGCAGTACTTC. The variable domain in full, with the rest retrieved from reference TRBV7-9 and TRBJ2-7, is DTGVSQNPRHKITKRGQNVTFRCDPISEHNRLYWYRQTLGQGPEFLTYFQNEAQLEKSRLLSDRFSAERPKGSFSTLEIQRTEQGDSAMYLCASSLDRQGAYEQYFGPGTRLTVT.

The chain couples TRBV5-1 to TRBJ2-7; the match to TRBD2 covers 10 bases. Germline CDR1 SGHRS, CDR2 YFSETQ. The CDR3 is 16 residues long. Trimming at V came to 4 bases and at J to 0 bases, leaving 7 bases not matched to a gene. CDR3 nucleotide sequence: TGCGCCAGCAGCGGGGAACTAGCGGGACTCTCCTACGAGCAGTACTTC. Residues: CASSGELAGLSYEQYF.

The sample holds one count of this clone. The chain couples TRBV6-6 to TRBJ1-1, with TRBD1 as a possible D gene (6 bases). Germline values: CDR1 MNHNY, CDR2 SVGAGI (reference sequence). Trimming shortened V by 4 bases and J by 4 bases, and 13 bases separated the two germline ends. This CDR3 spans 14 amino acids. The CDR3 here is CASSFEGGGTEAFF. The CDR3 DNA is TGTGCCAGCAGTTTTGAGGGGGGCGGCACTGAAGCTTTCTTT.

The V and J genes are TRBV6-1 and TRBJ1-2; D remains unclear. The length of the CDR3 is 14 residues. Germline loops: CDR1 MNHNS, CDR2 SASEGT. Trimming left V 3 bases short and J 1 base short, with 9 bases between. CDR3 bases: TGTGCCAGCAGTGATAGAGGAGGTAACTATGGCTACACCTTC. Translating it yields CASSDRGGNYGYTF.

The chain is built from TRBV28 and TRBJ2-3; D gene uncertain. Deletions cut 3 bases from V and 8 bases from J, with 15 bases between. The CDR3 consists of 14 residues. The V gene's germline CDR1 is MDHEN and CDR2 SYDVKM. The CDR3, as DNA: TGTGCCAGCAGTTTTGGGATTAACGCTGGTACGCAGTATTTT. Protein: CASSFGINAGTQYF.

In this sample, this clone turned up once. This CDR3 reads CASTGTGGQETQYF. As DNA, the CDR3 is TGTGCCAGCACCGGGACAGGGGGGCAAGAGACCCAGTACTTC. V and J are TRBV7-9 and TRBJ2-5, with TRBD1 identical over 11 bases. The length of the CDR3 is 14 residues. The V gene end was trimmed by 7 bases and the J gene end by 2 bases; junction bases not matched to a gene: 3. Germline CDR1 and CDR2: SEHNR and FQNEAQ (reference sequence).